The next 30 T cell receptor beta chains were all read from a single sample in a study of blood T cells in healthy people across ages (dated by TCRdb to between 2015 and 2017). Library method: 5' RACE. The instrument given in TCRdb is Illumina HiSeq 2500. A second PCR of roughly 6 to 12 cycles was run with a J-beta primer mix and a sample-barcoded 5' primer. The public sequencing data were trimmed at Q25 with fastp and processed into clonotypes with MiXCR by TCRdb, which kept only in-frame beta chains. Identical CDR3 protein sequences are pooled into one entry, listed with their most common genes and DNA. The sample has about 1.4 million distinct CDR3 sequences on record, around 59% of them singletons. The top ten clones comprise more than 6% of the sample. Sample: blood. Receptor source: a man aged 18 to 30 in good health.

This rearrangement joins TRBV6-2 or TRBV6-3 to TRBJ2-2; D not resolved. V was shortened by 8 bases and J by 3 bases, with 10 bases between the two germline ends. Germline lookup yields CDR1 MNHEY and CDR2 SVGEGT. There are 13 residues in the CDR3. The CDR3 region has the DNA TGTGCCAGCCTCCGCGACTACACCGGGGAGCTGTTTTTT. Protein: CASLRDYTGELFF.

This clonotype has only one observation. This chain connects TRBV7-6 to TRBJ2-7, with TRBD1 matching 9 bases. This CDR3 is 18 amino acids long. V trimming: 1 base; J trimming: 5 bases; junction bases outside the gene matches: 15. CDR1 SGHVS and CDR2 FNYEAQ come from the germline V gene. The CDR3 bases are TGTGCCAGCAGCTTAGACGTATCGGGGACAGGGCTGAAGGACGAGCAGTACTTC. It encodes CASSLDVSGTGLKDEQYF. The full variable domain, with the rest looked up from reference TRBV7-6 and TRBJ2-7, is GAGVSQSPRYKVTKRGQDVALRCDPISGHVSLYWYRQALGQGPEFLTYFNYEAQQDKSGLPNDRFSAERPEGSISTLTIQRTEQRDSAMYRCASSLDVSGTGLKDEQYFGPGTRLTVT.

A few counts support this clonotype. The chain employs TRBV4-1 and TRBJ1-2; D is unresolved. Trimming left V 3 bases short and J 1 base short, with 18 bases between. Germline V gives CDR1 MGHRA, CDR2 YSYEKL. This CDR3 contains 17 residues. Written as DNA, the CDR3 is TGCGCCAGCAGCCACCGAGACCGCGAGCTCCGTAACTATGGCTACACCTTC. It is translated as CASSHRDRELRNYGYTF.

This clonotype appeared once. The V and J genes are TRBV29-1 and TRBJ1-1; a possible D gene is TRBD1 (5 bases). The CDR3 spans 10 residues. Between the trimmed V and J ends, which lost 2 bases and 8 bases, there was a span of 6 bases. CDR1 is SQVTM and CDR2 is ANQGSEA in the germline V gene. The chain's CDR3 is CSVETGEAFF. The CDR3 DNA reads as TGCAGCGTTGAAACAGGCGAAGCTTTCTTT.

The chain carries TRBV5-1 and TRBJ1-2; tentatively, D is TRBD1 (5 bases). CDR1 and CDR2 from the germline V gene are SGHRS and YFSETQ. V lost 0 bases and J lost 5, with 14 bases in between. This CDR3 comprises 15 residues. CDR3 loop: CASSLDGAGVYGYTF. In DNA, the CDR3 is TGCGCCAGCAGCTTGGATGGAGCGGGGGTTTATGGCTACACCTTC.

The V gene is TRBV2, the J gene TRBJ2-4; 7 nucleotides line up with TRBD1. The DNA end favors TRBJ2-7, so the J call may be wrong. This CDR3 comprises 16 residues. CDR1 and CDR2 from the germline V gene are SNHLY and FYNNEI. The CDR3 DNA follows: TGTGCCAGCAGTGAGTTCGTTGACAGGGATTTCTACGAGCAGTACTTC. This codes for CASSEFVDRDFYEQYF.

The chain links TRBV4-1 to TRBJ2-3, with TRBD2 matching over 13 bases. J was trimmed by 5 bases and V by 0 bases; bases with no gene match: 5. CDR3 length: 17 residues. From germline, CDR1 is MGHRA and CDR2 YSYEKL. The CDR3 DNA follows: TGCGCCAGCAGCCAAGAAGGACTAGCGGGGGTTGAAGATACGCAGTATTTT. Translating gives CASSQEGLAGVEDTQYF.

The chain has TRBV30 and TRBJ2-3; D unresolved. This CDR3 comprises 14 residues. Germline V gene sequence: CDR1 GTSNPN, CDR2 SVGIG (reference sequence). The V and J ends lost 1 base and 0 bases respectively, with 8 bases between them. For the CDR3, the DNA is TGTGCCTGGAGTGGATCCGGGAGCACAGATACGCAGTATTTT. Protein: CAWSGSGSTDTQYF.

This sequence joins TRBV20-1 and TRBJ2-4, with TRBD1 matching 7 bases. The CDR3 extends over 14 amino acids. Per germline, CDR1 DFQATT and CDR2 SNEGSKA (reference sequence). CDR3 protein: CSVGQALAKNIQYF. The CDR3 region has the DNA TGCAGCGTCGGACAGGCCTTAGCCAAAAACATTCAGTACTTC.

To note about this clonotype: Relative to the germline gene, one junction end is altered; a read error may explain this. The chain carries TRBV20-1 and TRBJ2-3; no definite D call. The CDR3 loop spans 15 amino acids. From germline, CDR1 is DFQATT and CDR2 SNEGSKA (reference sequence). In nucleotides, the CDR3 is TGCAGTGTTAGAGGCCCGGCCGTTGCACTAGATACGCAGTATTTT. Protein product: CSVRGPAVALDTQYF.

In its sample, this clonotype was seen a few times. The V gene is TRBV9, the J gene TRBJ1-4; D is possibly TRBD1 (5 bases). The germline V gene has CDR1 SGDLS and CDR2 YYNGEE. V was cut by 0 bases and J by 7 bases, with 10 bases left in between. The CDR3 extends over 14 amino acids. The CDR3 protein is CASSVGGFGEKLFF. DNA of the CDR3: TGTGCCAGCAGCGTAGGGGGCTTCGGTGAAAAACTGTTTTTT.

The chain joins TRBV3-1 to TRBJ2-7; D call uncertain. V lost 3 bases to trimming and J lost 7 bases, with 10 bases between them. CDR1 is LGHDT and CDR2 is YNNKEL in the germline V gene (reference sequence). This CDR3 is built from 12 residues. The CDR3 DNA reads TGTGCCAGCAGCCATGGCAAGGTGGAGCAGTACTTC. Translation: CASSHGKVEQYF.

CDR3 sequence reads: CATDSGTGRYGYTF. CDR3 DNA sequence: TGTGCCACCGATTCCGGGACAGGACGCTATGGCTACACCTTC. The chain links TRBV25-1 to TRBJ1-2; 8 bases are shared with TRBD1. Germline loops: CDR1 MGHDK, CDR2 SYGVNS. The ends lost 10 bases at V and 4 bases at J; junction bases unmatched: 11. The CDR3 totals 14 residues.

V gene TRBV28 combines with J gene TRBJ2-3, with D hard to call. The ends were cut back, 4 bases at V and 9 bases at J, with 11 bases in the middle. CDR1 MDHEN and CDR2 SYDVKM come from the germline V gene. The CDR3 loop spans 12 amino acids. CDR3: CASSWVKRTQYF. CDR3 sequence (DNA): TGTGCCAGCAGTTGGGTGAAGCGAACGCAGTATTTT.

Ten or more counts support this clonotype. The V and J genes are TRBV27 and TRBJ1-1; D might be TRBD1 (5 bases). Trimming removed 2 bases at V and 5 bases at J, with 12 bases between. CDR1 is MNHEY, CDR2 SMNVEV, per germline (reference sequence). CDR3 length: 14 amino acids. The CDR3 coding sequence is TGTGCCAGCAGTTTAAAGGGGAGGATGACTGAAGCTTTCTTT. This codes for CASSLKGRMTEAFF.

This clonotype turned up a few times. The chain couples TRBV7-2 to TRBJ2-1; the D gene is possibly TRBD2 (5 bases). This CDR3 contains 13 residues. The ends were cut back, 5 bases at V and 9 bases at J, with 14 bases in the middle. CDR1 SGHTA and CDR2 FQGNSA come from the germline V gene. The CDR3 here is CASSTGLSVEQFF. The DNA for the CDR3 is TGTGCCAGCAGCACCGGACTGTCAGTTGAGCAGTTCTTC.

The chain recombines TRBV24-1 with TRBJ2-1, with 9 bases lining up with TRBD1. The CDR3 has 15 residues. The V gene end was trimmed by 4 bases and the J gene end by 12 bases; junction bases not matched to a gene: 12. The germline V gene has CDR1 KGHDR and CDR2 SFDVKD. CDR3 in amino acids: CATSDRGDREGWQFF. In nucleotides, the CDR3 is TGTGCCACCAGTGACCGTGGGGACAGGGAAGGGTGGCAGTTCTTC.

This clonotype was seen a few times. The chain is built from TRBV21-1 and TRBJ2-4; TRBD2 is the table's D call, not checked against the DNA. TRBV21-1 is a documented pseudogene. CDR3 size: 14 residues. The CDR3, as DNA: TGTGCCATTTTAACGGGCGGGGCCAGAAACATTCAGTACTTC. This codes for CAILTGGARNIQYF.

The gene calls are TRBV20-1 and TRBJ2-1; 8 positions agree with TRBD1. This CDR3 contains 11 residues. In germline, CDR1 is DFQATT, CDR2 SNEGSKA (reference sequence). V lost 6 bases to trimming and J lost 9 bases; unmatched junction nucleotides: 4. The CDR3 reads CSAPTGVEQFF. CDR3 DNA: TGCAGTGCGCCGACAGGGGTTGAGCAGTTCTTC.

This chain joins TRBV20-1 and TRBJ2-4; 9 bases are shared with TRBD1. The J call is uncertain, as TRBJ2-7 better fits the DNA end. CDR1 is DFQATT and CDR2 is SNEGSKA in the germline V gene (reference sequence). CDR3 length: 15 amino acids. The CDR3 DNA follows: TGCAGTGCTAGCTATACAGGGGGCAGGTCGTACGAGCAGTACTTC. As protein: CSASYTGGRSYEQYF.

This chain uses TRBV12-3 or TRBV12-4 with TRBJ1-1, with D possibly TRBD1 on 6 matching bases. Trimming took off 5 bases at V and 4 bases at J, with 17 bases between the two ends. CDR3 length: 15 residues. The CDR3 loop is CASSPPRGGPTEAFF. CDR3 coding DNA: TGTGCCAGCAGTCCGCCAAGGGGGGGTCCCACTGAAGCTTTCTTT.

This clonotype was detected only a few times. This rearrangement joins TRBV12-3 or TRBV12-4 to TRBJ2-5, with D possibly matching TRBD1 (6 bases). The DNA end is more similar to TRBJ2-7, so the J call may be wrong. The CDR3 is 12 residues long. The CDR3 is CASRDTTYEQYF. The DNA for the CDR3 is TGTGCCAGCCGGGACACCACCTACGAGCAGTACTTC.

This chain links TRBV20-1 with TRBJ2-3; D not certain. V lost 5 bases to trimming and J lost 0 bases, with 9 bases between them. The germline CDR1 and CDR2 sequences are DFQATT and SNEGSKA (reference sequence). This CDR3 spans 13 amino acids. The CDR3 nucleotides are TGCAGTGCTCCCCTCCTCAGCACAGATACGCAGTATTTT. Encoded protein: CSAPLLSTDTQYF.

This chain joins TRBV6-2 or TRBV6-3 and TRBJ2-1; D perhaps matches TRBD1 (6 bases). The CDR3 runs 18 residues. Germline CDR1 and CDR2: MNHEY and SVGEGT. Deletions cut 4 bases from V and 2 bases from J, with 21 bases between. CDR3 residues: CASSSLVWTDETYNEQFF. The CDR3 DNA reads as TGTGCCAGCAGTTCGTTGGTCTGGACAGACGAAACCTACAATGAGCAGTTCTTC.

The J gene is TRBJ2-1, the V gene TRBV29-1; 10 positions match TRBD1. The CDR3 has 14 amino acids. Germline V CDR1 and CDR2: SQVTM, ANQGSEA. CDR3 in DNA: TGCGGCGCCGAGGGACAGGGGATCCCCAATGAGCAGTTCTTC. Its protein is CGAEGQGIPNEQFF.

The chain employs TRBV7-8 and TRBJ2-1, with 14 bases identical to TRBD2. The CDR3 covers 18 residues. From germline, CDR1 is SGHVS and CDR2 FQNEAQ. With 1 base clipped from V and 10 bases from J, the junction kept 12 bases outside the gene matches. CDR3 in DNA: TGTGCCAGCAGCTTAGTCCAGGACGGACTAGCGGGAGGCGGAGAGCAGTTCTTC. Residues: CASSLVQDGLAGGGEQFF.

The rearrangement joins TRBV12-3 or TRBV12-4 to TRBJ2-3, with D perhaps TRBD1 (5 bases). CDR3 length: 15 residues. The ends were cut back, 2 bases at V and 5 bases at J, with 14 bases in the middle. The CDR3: CASSLISGQGDTQYF. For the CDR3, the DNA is TGTGCCAGCAGTTTAATATCCGGGCAGGGAGATACGCAGTATTTT.

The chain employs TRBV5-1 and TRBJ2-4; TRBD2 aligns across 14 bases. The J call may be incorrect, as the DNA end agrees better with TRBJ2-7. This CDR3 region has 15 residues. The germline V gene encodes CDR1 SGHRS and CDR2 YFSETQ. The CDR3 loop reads CASKEGLAGAYEQYF. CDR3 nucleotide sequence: TGCGCCAGCAAAGAGGGACTAGCGGGAGCCTACGAGCAGTACTTC.

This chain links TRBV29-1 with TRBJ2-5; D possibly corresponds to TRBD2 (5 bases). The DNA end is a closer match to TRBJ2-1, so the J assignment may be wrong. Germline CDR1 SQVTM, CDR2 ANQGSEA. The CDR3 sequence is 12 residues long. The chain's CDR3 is CSAGEGQETQFF. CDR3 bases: TGCAGCGCCGGGGAAGGGCAAGAGACCCAGTTCTTC.

CDR3 DNA sequence: TGTGCCAGCAGTCCATCTCGAGGTCCAGCGGACCGCTATGGCTACACCTTC. Residues: CASSPSRGPADRYGYTF. This chain uses TRBV13 with TRBJ1-2; unclear D gene. The CDR3 totals 17 residues. Germline V gene sequence: CDR1 PRHDT, CDR2 FYEKMQ (reference sequence). Trimming pared 6 bases from V and 4 bases from J, leaving 24 bases between.